This T cell receptor (beta chain) was captured in a study of PD-1 blockade in classical Hodgkin lymphoma. All patients experienced relapse after autologous stem cell transplantation, and brentuximab vedotin exposure was variable. A note on this clone: Its target is unknown.

Assay: immunoSEQ multiplex PCR; the TCRdb copy retains only in-frame clones and omits some. This sample has about 90,000 clones; 85% to 95% occur once, and the top ten carry roughly 3%. Study-wide results and limits: Exclusion was the outcome for patients who began nivolumab under 1 year after ASCT. Causes of the repertoire differences remain undefined, possibly disease activity or prior therapy.

The sequence was obtained from a human donor with classical Hodgkin lymphoma. This specimen was peripheral blood mononuclear cells (PBMCs), taken before the second cycle of nivolumab.

CDR3 nucleotides: TGCGCCAGCAGTGCGGGCGGGAGGGTCCGCAATGAGCAGTTCTTC. Translated: CASSAGGRVRNEQFF. The chain links TRBV10-1 to TRBJ2-1; 9 bases line up with TRBD2. The ends lost 4 bases at V and 6 bases at J; junction bases unmatched: 7. CDR1 is WNHNN and CDR2 is SYGVQD in the germline V gene (reference sequence). The CDR3 loop spans 15 amino acids.